These 9 T cell receptor beta chains share one sample of origin, sequenced in a study of beta chain features in type 1 diabetes. Expressed TCRB transcripts were sequenced because the entire RNA isolate underwent reverse transcription. Sequenced by immunoSEQ multiplex PCR; TCRdb stores in-frame clones only, minus some. The sample includes hundreds of thousands of clones, about 14% of them seen just once. What was sequenced was naive CD4+ T cells from blood. These receptors were obtained from a young man in good health.

The DNA of the CDR3 is TGTGCCAGCTCAGCCGGGACAGTGAACACTGAAGCTTTCTTT. Amino acid sequence: CASSAGTVNTEAFF. The rearrangement links TRBV18 to TRBJ1-1; 7 nucleotides line up with TRBD1. Trimming cost V 5 bases and J 0 bases; bases outside gene matches: 3. The CDR3 has 14 amino acids. In germline, CDR1 is KGHSH, CDR2 LQKENI.

This chain connects TRBV29-1 to TRBJ2-5; 7 bases align to TRBD2. This CDR3 has 14 residues. J was trimmed by 4 bases and V by 7 bases; bases with no gene match: 12. Germline V gives CDR1 SQVTM, CDR2 ANQGSEA. DNA of the CDR3: TGCAGCGGGGGGGGAGCTAGCGGTAGAGAGACCCAGTACTTC. Its translation: CSGGGASGRETQYF.

The genes are TRBV29-1 and TRBJ1-2; 7 bases agree with TRBD1. Germline CDR1 is SQVTM and CDR2 is ANQGSEA. This CDR3 has 17 residues. Trimming removed 6 bases from V and 4 bases from J; junction bases left unmatched: 20. The CDR3 region is CSVRGGTGTSEVYGYTF. The CDR3, as DNA: TGCAGCGTCCGAGGGGGCACGGGGACCTCGGAAGTCTATGGCTACACCTTC.

This clone came up a few times. The genes are TRBV27 and TRBJ1-1; D unclear. Germline CDR1 is MNHEY and CDR2 is SMNVEV (reference sequence). There are 13 residues in the CDR3. The V end lost 5 bases, the J end lost 1 base, and 8 bases lay between the germline ends. DNA for the CDR3: TGTGCCAGCAGTCTCTCGACGAACACTGAAGCTTTCTTT. This encodes CASSLSTNTEAFF.

V is TRBV27 and J is TRBJ1-1, with D unresolved. Trimming removed 5 bases from V and 1 base from J, with 11 bases in between. CDR1 MNHEY and CDR2 SMNVEV come from the germline V gene (reference sequence). The CDR3 length is 14 residues. The CDR3 reads CASSPHSGNTEAFF. The CDR3 DNA follows: TGTGCCAGCAGTCCGCATTCTGGGAACACTGAAGCTTTCTTT.

The CDR3 region has the DNA TGTGCCAGCAGCAAACCAGGGAGAGGGGACCTCTACGAGCAGTACTTC. As protein: CASSKPGRGDLYEQYF. V and J are TRBV11-1 and TRBJ2-7; D possibly uses TRBD1 or TRBD2 (5 bases each). This CDR3 is built from 16 residues. The V gene lost 5 bases and the J gene lost 3 bases, with 20 bases spanning the gap. The V gene's germline CDR1 is SGHAT and CDR2 FQDESV (reference sequence). Drawing the rest from reference TRBV11-1 and TRBJ2-7, the complete variable domain is EAEVAQSPRYKITEKSQAVAFWCDPISGHATLYWYRQILGQGPELLVQFQDESVVDDSQLPKDRFSAERLKGVDSTLKIQPAELGDSAMYLCASSKPGRGDLYEQYFGPGTRLTVT.

The chain links TRBV10-3 to TRBJ2-5; 10 bases align to TRBD2. The germline gives CDR1 ENHRY, CDR2 SYGVKD. This CDR3 spans 15 amino acids. V was clipped by 3 bases and J by 5 bases; unmatched bases: 6. The DNA for the CDR3 is TGTGCCATCAGTGAACAGCGGGGGGGCATGGAGACCCAGTACTTC. Its protein is CAISEQRGGMETQYF.

V and J are TRBV19 and TRBJ2-1, with D maybe TRBD1 (6 bases). In germline, CDR1 is LNHDA, CDR2 SQIVND (reference sequence). The CDR3 has 16 amino acids. The V gene lost 5 bases and the J gene lost 6 bases, with 20 bases spanning the gap. DNA for the CDR3: TGTGCCAGTAGTCTTCCACAGGGCCTAGGGAGCAATGAGCAGTTCTTC. Its translation: CASSLPQGLGSNEQFF. Filled out from reference TRBV19 and TRBJ2-1, the complete variable domain reads DGGITQSPKYLFRKEGQNVTLSCEQNLNHDAMYWYRQDPGQGLRLIYYSQIVNDFQKGDIAEGYSVSREKKESFPLTVTSAQKNPTAFYLCASSLPQGLGSNEQFFGPGTRLTVL.

A few counts support this clone. The chain has TRBV7-9 and TRBJ1-2; possibly TRBD1 for D (6 bases). V was shortened by 3 bases and J by 2 bases, with 10 bases between the two germline ends. The CDR3 sequence is 14 residues long. Per germline, CDR1 SEHNR and CDR2 FQNEAQ (reference sequence). The CDR3 loop is CASSFGQLNYGYTF. The DNA for the CDR3 is TGTGCCAGCAGCTTTGGACAGTTAAACTATGGCTACACCTTC.